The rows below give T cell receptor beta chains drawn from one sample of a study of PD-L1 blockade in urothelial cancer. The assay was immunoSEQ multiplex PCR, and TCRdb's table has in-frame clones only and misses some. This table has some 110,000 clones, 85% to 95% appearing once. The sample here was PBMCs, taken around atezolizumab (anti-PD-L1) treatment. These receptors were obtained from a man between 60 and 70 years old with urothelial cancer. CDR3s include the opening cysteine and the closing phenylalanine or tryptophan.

CASSLVLFSGNTIYF	TRBV7-2	TRBJ1-3
CASSVAPATNEKLFF	TRBV9	TRBJ1-4
CASSEQGQSNQPQHF	TRBV2	TRBJ1-5
CASSDRTGGTDTQYF	TRBV2	TRBJ2-3
CASSPQGGSNQPQHF	TRBV18	TRBJ1-5
CASSRTALGSYEQYF	TRBV4-3	TRBJ2-7
CASSATGGRETQYF	TRBV9	TRBJ2-5
CASSVGAAGVSGANVLTF	TRBV9	TRBJ2-6
CASSFMGGEQYF	TRBV5-1	TRBJ2-7
CASSSDSSNSPLHF	TRBV5-8	TRBJ1-6
CASSQGFGTAQETQYF	TRBV14	TRBJ2-5
CASSSGTSGGEYNEQFF	TRBV11-3	TRBJ2-1
CAWSPSGFGGLGYTF	TRBV30	TRBJ1-2
CAISDEGASGELFF	TRBV10-3	TRBJ2-2
CAISASAGVLTGELFF	TRBV10-3	TRBJ2-2
CASSWGQGAQETQYF	TRBV6-5	TRBJ2-5
CASSFKQGGTEAFF	TRBV7-2	TRBJ1-1
CASSIGGYYEQYF	TRBV19	TRBJ2-7
CASGVQGPRTGELFF	TRBV25-1	TRBJ2-2
CSVERGRGNTGELFF	TRBV29-1	TRBJ2-2
CASSPLTEGYTF	TRBV18	TRBJ1-2
CAWSVAPSGGWPQHF	TRBV30	TRBJ1-5
CASNSWGGPGGLGAYEQYF	TRBV28	TRBJ2-7
CASSLEGRAGFF	TRBV7-9	TRBJ1-1
CASSIRDRYEQYF	TRBV2	TRBJ2-7
CASSVRAAPDTQYF	TRBV7-9	TRBJ2-3
CASSPSTGYNEQFF	TRBV5-1	TRBJ2-1
CASSLGRQGPHEQFF	TRBV13	TRBJ2-1
CASSVQKNQETQYF	TRBV6-1	TRBJ2-5
CASLNVGQTNSPLHF	TRBV19	TRBJ1-6
CASSLDWGDIDGELFF	TRBV7-9	TRBJ2-2
CASSLNGLSPGTDTQYF	TRBV5-1	TRBJ2-3
CASSEGQNTEAFF	TRBV5-1	TRBJ1-1
CASSQDLGLTEAFF	TRBV4-3	TRBJ1-1
CASSRGAPTDTQYF	TRBV5-1	TRBJ2-3
CASSLAGVRGADTQYF	TRBV7-2	TRBJ2-3